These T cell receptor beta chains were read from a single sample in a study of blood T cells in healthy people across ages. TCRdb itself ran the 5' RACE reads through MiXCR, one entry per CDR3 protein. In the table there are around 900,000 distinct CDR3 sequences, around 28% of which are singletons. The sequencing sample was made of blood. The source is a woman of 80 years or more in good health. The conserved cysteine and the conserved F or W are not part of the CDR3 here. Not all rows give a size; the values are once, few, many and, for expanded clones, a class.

CDR3aa: ASSGFGVKGGYT
abundance: NA
v_gene: TRBV7-2
j_gene: TRBJ1-2

CDR3aa: ASSLGPATGELF
abundance: few
v_gene: TRBV5-5
j_gene: TRBJ2-2

CDR3aa: ASSQDLPRATNYGYT
abundance: many
v_gene: TRBV4-3
j_gene: TRBJ1-2

CDR3aa: ASKNPSSLTQY
abundance: many
v_gene: TRBV6-2/TRBV6-3
j_gene: TRBJ2-5

CDR3aa: AISESGRRAYNEQY
abundance: NA
v_gene: TRBV10-3
j_gene: TRBJ2-7

CDR3aa: SARSGQGDNQPQH
abundance: few
v_gene: TRBV20-1
j_gene: TRBJ1-5

CDR3aa: ASSLRGNNEQF
abundance: NA
v_gene: TRBV7-2
j_gene: TRBJ2-1

CDR3aa: ASSLGTSRDGYT
abundance: NA
v_gene: TRBV7-2
j_gene: TRBJ1-2

CDR3aa: ASNLTGNEQF
abundance: few
v_gene: TRBV6-4
j_gene: TRBJ2-1

CDR3aa: ASSLTGFISPLH
abundance: few
v_gene: TRBV7-9
j_gene: TRBJ1-6

CDR3aa: ASSDRGLGGGYT
abundance: few
v_gene: TRBV2
j_gene: TRBJ1-2

CDR3aa: ASRRLADGNEQF
abundance: many
v_gene: TRBV6-2/TRBV6-3
j_gene: TRBJ2-1

CDR3aa: ASSLMGSFTGELF
abundance: NA
v_gene: TRBV7-8
j_gene: TRBJ2-2

CDR3aa: ASGTVRGGLTDTQY
abundance: NA
v_gene: TRBV7-2
j_gene: TRBJ2-3

CDR3aa: ASSPEVTGELF
abundance: few
v_gene: TRBV7-9
j_gene: TRBJ2-2

CDR3aa: ASSIRRGGGPYNEQF
abundance: many
v_gene: TRBV6-2/TRBV6-3
j_gene: TRBJ2-1

CDR3aa: SASTDRTEAF
abundance: NA
v_gene: TRBV20-1
j_gene: TRBJ1-1

CDR3aa: SARDSTTGFSNQPQH
abundance: many
v_gene: TRBV20-1
j_gene: TRBJ1-5

CDR3aa: AWSLLGGYEQY
abundance: many
v_gene: TRBV30
j_gene: TRBJ2-7

CDR3aa: ATGYRTGSSQETQY
abundance: many
v_gene: TRBV15
j_gene: TRBJ2-5

CDR3aa: ASRGEGSTDTQY
abundance: many
v_gene: TRBV6-6
j_gene: TRBJ2-3

CDR3aa: AGSLSRLANKGDEQY
abundance: NA
v_gene: TRBV7-9
j_gene: NA

CDR3aa: ASISDIGGELF
abundance: few
v_gene: TRBV7-9
j_gene: TRBJ2-2

CDR3aa: ATPGQGQETQY
abundance: many
v_gene: TRBV24-1
j_gene: TRBJ2-5

CDR3aa: ASSLRGANGDTQY
abundance: few
v_gene: TRBV12-3/TRBV12-4
j_gene: TRBJ2-3

CDR3aa: ASSYWRQFLNTEAF
abundance: NA
v_gene: TRBV6-2/TRBV6-3
j_gene: TRBJ1-1

CDR3aa: ATSSTGLQETQY
abundance: NA
v_gene: TRBV15
j_gene: TRBJ2-5

CDR3aa: ASSEEGAYPYEQY
abundance: many
v_gene: TRBV6-1
j_gene: TRBJ2-7

CDR3aa: ASSTTWHRGNTQY
abundance: NA
v_gene: TRBV5-1
j_gene: TRBJ2-3

CDR3aa: SARRPGYNEQF
abundance: many
v_gene: TRBV20-1
j_gene: TRBJ2-1

CDR3aa: ASSLGSRRETQY
abundance: many
v_gene: TRBV7-2
j_gene: TRBJ2-5

CDR3aa: ASSESTGSETQY
abundance: many
v_gene: TRBV10-1
j_gene: TRBJ2-5

CDR3aa: ASSQAQGYTGELF
abundance: few
v_gene: TRBV4-1
j_gene: TRBJ2-2

CDR3aa: ASSYSGGITDTQY
abundance: many
v_gene: TRBV7-9
j_gene: TRBJ2-3

CDR3aa: ASIQGTSGAGEQF
abundance: many
v_gene: TRBV6-5
j_gene: TRBJ2-1

CDR3aa: ASRTDYTQY
abundance: many
v_gene: TRBV6-6
j_gene: TRBJ2-3

CDR3aa: ASSPGGTKAF
abundance: NA
v_gene: TRBV3-1
j_gene: TRBJ1-1

CDR3aa: ASSPPTYTDTQY
abundance: few
v_gene: TRBV18
j_gene: TRBJ2-3

CDR3aa: AISEGQGPYNEQF
abundance: many
v_gene: TRBV10-3
j_gene: TRBJ2-1

CDR3aa: SVAPGRGRETQY
abundance: NA
v_gene: TRBV29-1
j_gene: TRBJ2-5

CDR3aa: ASTQAGGARYNEQY
abundance: NA
v_gene: TRBV7-9
j_gene: TRBJ2-7

CDR3aa: ASSPGGGYEQY
abundance: many
v_gene: TRBV18
j_gene: TRBJ2-7

CDR3aa: AWGTTANYGYT
abundance: few
v_gene: TRBV30
j_gene: TRBJ1-2

CDR3aa: SARAGTGRGETQY
abundance: many
v_gene: TRBV20-1
j_gene: TRBJ2-5

CDR3aa: TISRTIQETHY
abundance: NA
v_gene: TRBV10-3
j_gene: TRBJ2-5

CDR3aa: ASSPITGGAGANVLT
abundance: many
v_gene: TRBV7-8
j_gene: TRBJ2-6

CDR3aa: ASSTSRGGNEKLF
abundance: few
v_gene: TRBV5-5
j_gene: TRBJ1-4

CDR3aa: AWSIRAEQY
abundance: NA
v_gene: TRBV30
j_gene: NA

CDR3aa: ASSQYSWGSEDSGSTIY
abundance: NA
v_gene: TRBV4-3
j_gene: TRBJ1-3

CDR3aa: ASSTRGLGSPLH
abundance: few
v_gene: TRBV28
j_gene: TRBJ1-6

CDR3aa: ASSPYTGPSSYEQY
abundance: few
v_gene: TRBV18
j_gene: TRBJ2-7

CDR3aa: ASSQEGSGLAGSKQF
abundance: many
v_gene: TRBV4-2
j_gene: TRBJ2-1

CDR3aa: ASNEGGSQETQY
abundance: many
v_gene: TRBV12-3/TRBV12-4
j_gene: TRBJ2-5

CDR3aa: ASSPRGPFRGHVEDQHQPQH
abundance: many
v_gene: TRBV4-3
j_gene: TRBJ1-5

CDR3aa: AWSLRTESSTLPLYGYT
abundance: NA
v_gene: TRBV30
j_gene: TRBJ1-2

CDR3aa: ASSLERGSYEQY
abundance: many
v_gene: TRBV11-2
j_gene: TRBJ2-7

CDR3aa: ASSQDWGRLGNTEAF
abundance: NA
v_gene: TRBV14
j_gene: TRBJ1-1

CDR3aa: ASSQEIRGARGVETQY
abundance: many
v_gene: TRBV3-1
j_gene: TRBJ2-5

CDR3aa: ASSVSAGDDTDTQY
abundance: few
v_gene: TRBV9
j_gene: TRBJ2-3